These 19 T cell receptor beta chains were sequenced from one sample in a study of T cell responses to AZD1222 COVID-19 vaccine. Repertoires were generated with immunoSEQ multiplex PCR, while TCRdb's copy carries only in-frame clones and drops some. The table records 120,000 to 150,000 clones, 80% to 85% of them present only once. The sample consisted of peripheral blood, taken on day 0 of MenACWY control vaccination. The receptors were sampled from an adult in good health.

The rearrangement links TRBV19 to TRBJ1-5; D unclear. Trimming removed 3 bases from V and 1 base from J, with 16 bases in between. Germline values: CDR1 LNHDA, CDR2 SQIVND (reference sequence). The CDR3 contains 17 residues. CDR3: CASSIILGLASNQPQHF. The CDR3 nucleotides are TGTGCCAGTAGTATCATCCTAGGGCTCGCCAGCAATCAGCCCCAGCATTTT.

The chain carries TRBV28 and TRBJ1-2, with D maybe TRBD1 (6 bases). Trimming removed 2 bases from V and 7 bases from J, with 17 bases in between. This CDR3 is 15 amino acids long. From germline, CDR1 is MDHEN and CDR2 SYDVKM. Here the CDR3 DNA reads TGTGCCAGCAGTTTACCACAGGGAATCTCCGCTGGCTACACCTTC. It codes for CASSLPQGISAGYTF.

This chain uses TRBV7-2 with TRBJ2-1, with D perhaps TRBD1 or TRBD2 (5 bases each). V lost 6 bases and J 10 bases, leaving 13 bases between the germline ends. CDR1 SGHTA and CDR2 FQGNSA come from the germline V gene. The length of the CDR3 is 12 residues. The CDR3 spells CASRGTAWEQFF. The CDR3 bases are TGTGCCAGCAGGGGGACGGCCTGGGAGCAGTTCTTC.

The chain couples TRBV7-9 to TRBJ1-2, with D perhaps matching TRBD1 (5 bases). V was trimmed by 1 base and J by 4 bases, leaving 7 bases between them. Germline CDR1 SEHNR, CDR2 FQNEAQ (reference sequence). This CDR3 has 13 amino acids. The CDR3 reads CASSLGGGYGYTF. Here the CDR3 DNA reads TGTGCCAGCAGCTTAGGGGGCGGCTATGGCTACACCTTC.

J is TRBJ1-3 and V is TRBV19; D ambiguous. With 6 bases removed from V and 0 bases from J, the gap between germline ends came to 6 bases. The length of the CDR3 is 13 residues. Germline-derived CDR1 and CDR2 are LNHDA and SQIVND (reference sequence). The CDR3 sequence is CASRFHSGNTIYF. CDR3 nucleotides: TGTGCCAGTAGGTTCCACTCTGGAAACACCATATATTTT.

The chain is built from TRBV9 and TRBJ2-3, with 10 positions matching TRBD2. Germline lookup yields CDR1 SGDLS and CDR2 YYNGEE. The V gene end was trimmed by 0 bases and the J gene end by 5 bases; junction bases not matched to a gene: 9. The CDR3 is made up of 17 amino acids. The CDR3 spells CASSVDPQRGGQDTQYF. CDR3 in DNA: TGTGCCAGCAGCGTAGACCCCCAGCGGGGGGGTCAAGATACGCAGTATTTT. Full variable domain (missing parts from reference TRBV9 and TRBJ2-3): DSGVTQTPKHLITATGQRVTLRCSPRSGDLSVYWYQQSLDQGLQFLIQYYNGEERAKGNILERFSAQQFPDLHSELNLSSLELGDSALYFCASSVDPQRGGQDTQYFGPGTRLTVL.

The rearrangement uses TRBV2 and TRBJ1-5; D not resolved. This CDR3 contains 14 residues. V gave up 8 bases and J gave up 2 bases, with 13 bases separating them. Germline lookup yields CDR1 SNHLY and CDR2 FYNNEI. CDR3 sequence (DNA): TGTGCCAGCGGCGGAGGGCGGCGCAATCAGCCCCAGCATTTT. Translated: CASGGGRRNQPQHF.

The V and J genes are TRBV4-2 and TRBJ2-1; TRBD2 aligns across 8 bases. The germline CDR1 and CDR2 sequences are LGHNA and YNFKEQ. The CDR3 runs 17 residues. With V trimmed by 4 bases and J by 8 bases, 16 bases remained unmatched. The CDR3 DNA sequence: TGTGCCAGCAGCCGAACCCTAAGCGGGGGAGGAGGACATGAGCAGTTCTTC. This translates into CASSRTLSGGGGHEQFF.

V gene TRBV7-9 combines with J gene TRBJ2-5, with D possibly matching TRBD1 (6 bases). The CDR3 sequence is 14 residues long. Trimming took off 4 bases at V and 2 bases at J, with 11 bases between the two ends. Germline V gene lookup returns CDR1 SEHNR and CDR2 FQNEAQ (reference sequence). Here the CDR3 reads CASSSPRGQETQYF. The CDR3 DNA is TGTGCCAGCAGCTCCCCGAGGGGGCAAGAGACCCAGTACTTC.

The chain joins TRBV4-1 to TRBJ2-2, with 7 bases aligning to TRBD1. Germline-derived CDR1 and CDR2 are MGHRA and YSYEKL. The V and J ends lost 3 bases and 6 bases, in that order; junction bases with no gene match: 7. CDR3 length: 15 residues. The CDR3 coding sequence is TGCGCCAGCAGCCACTCGGGGCAGGGGGCCGGGGAGCTGTTTTTT. Protein product: CASSHSGQGAGELFF.

The chain combines TRBV6-5 with TRBJ1-1, with D perhaps TRBD1 (5 bases). CDR3 length: 15 amino acids. The germline V gene encodes CDR1 MNHEY and CDR2 SVGAGI. Trimming removed 6 bases at V and 4 bases at J, with 18 bases between. CDR3 protein: CASRRLGDVGTEAFF. DNA of the CDR3: TGTGCCAGCAGGCGTCTCGGGGACGTGGGCACTGAAGCTTTCTTT.

V and J are TRBV7-3 and TRBJ2-3; unclear D gene. The CDR3 has 14 residues. Trimming took 2 bases from V and 6 from J, leaving 12 bases between them. Germline-derived CDR1 and CDR2 are SGHTA and FQGTGA. For the CDR3, the DNA is TGTGCCAGCAGCTTACGGCTGAATGGTGATACGCAGTATTTT. Its protein product is CASSLRLNGDTQYF.

Points on this clone: Other DNA sequences from this sample encode an identical CDR3 as well. The chain is built from TRBV28 and TRBJ1-6; D is uncertain. The CDR3 extends over 13 amino acids. Germline values: CDR1 MDHEN, CDR2 SYDVKM. Trimming left V 6 bases short and J 5 bases short, with 8 bases between. In DNA, the CDR3 is TGTGCCAGCAGCCGGGTTGATAATTCACCCCTCCACTTT. Translating gives CASSRVDNSPLHF.

This clone has only a few counts. This chain links TRBV2 with TRBJ1-5; 7 bases fit TRBD1. Germline-derived CDR1 and CDR2 are SNHLY and FYNNEI. There are 14 residues in the CDR3. J gave up 2 bases and V 7 bases, and 5 bases lay outside the gene matches. The CDR3 DNA sequence: TGTGCCAGCACCGCTGGGACAGGCAATCAGCCCCAGCATTTT. Amino acid sequence: CASTAGTGNQPQHF.

V usage is TRBV29-1 and J usage is TRBJ1-2; 7 nucleotides agree with TRBD1. Germline lookup yields CDR1 SQVTM and CDR2 ANQGSEA. The CDR3 is 14 amino acids. The trim removed 4 bases at V and 2 bases at J, leaving 7 bases unmatched. The CDR3 DNA is TGCAGCGTTGTTAGCGGAGGGGGCAACTATGGCTACACCTTC. It translates to CSVVSGGGNYGYTF.

The chain recombines TRBV28 with TRBJ2-7; D call uncertain. The CDR3 runs 14 residues. Germline V gene sequence: CDR1 MDHEN, CDR2 SYDVKM. CDR3 coding DNA: TGTGCCAGCAGCTTTATCCCCCCCTCCCACGAGCAGTACGTC. This translates into CASSFIPPSHEQYV.

V usage is TRBV5-1 and J usage is TRBJ2-2, with a tentative D call TRBD2 (6 bases). There are 14 residues in the CDR3. The V gene's germline CDR1 is SGHRS and CDR2 YFSETQ. V lost 0 bases and J lost 5, with 8 bases in between. CDR3 amino acids: CASSLAGGTGELFF. CDR3 bases: TGCGCCAGCAGCTTGGCCGGAGGGACCGGGGAGCTGTTTTTT. The full variable domain, rest sourced from reference TRBV5-1 and TRBJ2-2, is KAGVTQTPRYLIKTRGQQVTLSCSPISGHRSVSWYQQTPGQGLQFLFEYFSETQRNKGNFPGRFSGRQFSNSRSEMNVSTLELGDSALYLCASSLAGGTGELFFGEGSRLTVL.

J is TRBJ2-7 and V is TRBV18; the match to TRBD1 covers 7 bases. The CDR3 totals 12 residues. Looked up from germline, CDR1 is KGHSH and CDR2 is LQKENI. J lost 5 bases, V lost 4 bases, and 2 bases had no gene match. CDR3 coding DNA: TGTGCCAGCTCACAGGACAGGAACGAGCAGTACGTC. This sequence encodes CASSQDRNEQYV.

In DNA form, the CDR3 reads TGCGCCAGCAGCTTACTCGGCGAGCAGTTCTTC. The encoded protein is CASSLLGEQFF. V is TRBV5-1 and J is TRBJ2-1; no clear D gene. Germline CDR1 reads SGHRS; CDR2 reads YFSETQ. The CDR3 is made up of 11 amino acids. The germline V and J ends were trimmed by 2 bases and 10 bases, with 7 bases remaining between them.